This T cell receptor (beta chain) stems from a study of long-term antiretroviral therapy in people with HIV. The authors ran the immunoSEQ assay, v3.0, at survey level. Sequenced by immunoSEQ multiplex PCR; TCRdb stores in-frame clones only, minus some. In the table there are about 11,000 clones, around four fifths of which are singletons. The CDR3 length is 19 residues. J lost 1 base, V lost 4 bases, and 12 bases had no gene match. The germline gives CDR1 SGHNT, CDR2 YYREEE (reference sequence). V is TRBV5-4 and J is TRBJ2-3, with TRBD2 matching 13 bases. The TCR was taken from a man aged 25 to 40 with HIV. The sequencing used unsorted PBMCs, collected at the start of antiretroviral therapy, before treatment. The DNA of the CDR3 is TGTGCCAGCAGCAGCAAGCAACGGACTAGCGGGAGAGGCACAGATACGCAGTATTTT. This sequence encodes CASSSKQRTSGRGTDTQYF.